This TCR beta chain emerged from a study of CD8 T cells in Susac syndrome. About the study: Patients with Susac syndrome were therapy-naive, taking corticosteroids, with some also receiving intravenous immunoglobulin, or taking intravenous immunoglobulin alone at the time their blood was drawn.

This clonotype showed up just a few times. RNA amounts of about 0.5 to 1 ug underwent reverse transcription with random hexamers. Across 54 Vbeta and 13 Jbeta, TCR beta CDR3 was amplified with immunoSEQ multiplex PCR. TCRdb reprocessed the immunoSEQ multiplex PCR reads via MiXCR and lists one record per CDR3 protein. In the table there are about 200,000 distinct CDR3 sequences, around 90% of which are singletons. The patients with Susac syndrome were individuals who fulfilled the recently defined diagnostic criteria for disease that was either definite or probable. Per germline, CDR1 SGHVS and CDR2 FQNEAQ. J gave up 9 bases and V 5 bases, and 3 bases lay outside the gene matches. This CDR3 has 13 residues.

What was sequenced was CD4+ T cells from PBMCs. The chain is built from TRBV7-8 and TRBJ1-6; 8 nucleotides line up with TRBD1. This TCR was recovered from a human donor with Susac syndrome. The CDR3 DNA sequence: TGTGCCAGCAGCCAGGACAGGGCTTCACCCCTCCACTTT. Its translation is CASSQDRASPLHF.